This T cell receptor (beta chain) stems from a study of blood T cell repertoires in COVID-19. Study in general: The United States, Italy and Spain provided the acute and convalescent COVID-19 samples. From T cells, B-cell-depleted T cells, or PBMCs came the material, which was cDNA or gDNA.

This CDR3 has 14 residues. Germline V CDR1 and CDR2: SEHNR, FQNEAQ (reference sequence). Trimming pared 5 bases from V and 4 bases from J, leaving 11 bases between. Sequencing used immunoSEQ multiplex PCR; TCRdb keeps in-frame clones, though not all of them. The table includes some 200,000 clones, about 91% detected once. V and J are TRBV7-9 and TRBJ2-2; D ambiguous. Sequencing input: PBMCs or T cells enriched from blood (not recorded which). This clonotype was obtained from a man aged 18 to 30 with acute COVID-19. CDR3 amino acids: CASSRTPSTGELFF. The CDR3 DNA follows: TGTGCCAGCAGCCGAACCCCTAGCACCGGGGAGCTGTTTTTT.